Shown below are 20 T cell receptor beta chains from a single sample sequenced in a study of beta chain features in type 1 diabetes. Findings and caveats of the study: Moderate but significant shortening of TCRB CDR3s was recorded in all four CD4+ subsets from Type 1 diabetes patients.

The whole isolated RNA underwent reverse transcription, so sequencing captured expressed TCRB transcripts. TCRdb's copy holds only in-frame clones and misses some; the assay was immunoSEQ multiplex PCR. The sample consists of roughly 350,000 clones, around 10% of them appearing once. Their cognate antigens are unknown. The sequenced sample was central memory CD4+ T cells from blood. Every receptor here comes from a man aged 30 to 45 with type 1 diabetes.

A few counts support this clone. V usage is TRBV28 and J usage is TRBJ1-5; TRBD1 aligns across 7 bases. Germline V CDR1 and CDR2: MDHEN, SYDVKM. The length of the CDR3 is 15 residues. V shed 6 bases and J 4 bases; nucleotides not matched to a gene: 9. DNA for the CDR3: TGTGCCAGCAGCACCTCCGGGACAGAAAATCAGCCCCAGCATTTT. Its translation: CASSTSGTENQPQHF.

This clone has a count of ten or more. The chain employs TRBV2 and TRBJ2-2; the D gene is possibly TRBD2 (6 bases). This CDR3 spans 13 amino acids. Trimming took off 6 bases at V and 6 bases at J, with 11 bases between the two ends. Germline V gene data show CDR1 as SNHLY and CDR2 as FYNNEI. As DNA, the CDR3 is TGTGCCAGCAGGGAAACTAGCCCCGGGGAGCTGTTTTTT. As protein: CASRETSPGELFF.

A few counts support this clone. This sequence joins TRBV14 and TRBJ2-5; a possible D gene is TRBD2 (5 bases). The CDR3 extends over 15 amino acids. Germline CDR1 reads SGHDN; CDR2 reads FVKESK. Trimming cost V 0 bases and J 6 bases, with 14 bases left between them. The CDR3 protein is CASSQERGGPQTQYF. For the CDR3, the DNA is TGTGCCAGCAGCCAAGAAAGAGGAGGTCCACAGACCCAGTACTTC.

The chain joins TRBV5-6 to TRBJ2-7; no reliable D call. Trimming left V 4 bases short and J 2 bases short, with 10 bases between. CDR1 is SGHDT and CDR2 is YYEEEE in the germline V gene. The CDR3 is 13 residues long. The CDR3: CASSARVPYEQYF. The CDR3 nucleotides read TGTGCCAGCAGCGCCCGCGTCCCCTACGAGCAGTACTTC.

About this clone: This sample includes further DNA sequences coding for the same CDR3. The chain links TRBV5-4 to TRBJ1-4, with D maybe TRBD1 (5 bases). Germline lookup yields CDR1 SGHNT and CDR2 YYREEE (reference sequence). CDR3 length equals 14 residues. Trimming took 0 bases from V and 7 from J, leaving 10 bases between them. The CDR3 DNA follows: TGTGCCAGCAGCTTGGGAGGGGATGGTGAAAAACTGTTTTTT. The encoded protein is CASSLGGDGEKLFF.

The chain joins TRBV7-2 to TRBJ2-1, with 11 bases lining up with TRBD2. The CDR3 is 16 amino acids. The ends lost 2 bases at V and 4 bases at J; junction bases unmatched: 4. Germline CDR1 SGHTA, CDR2 FQGNSA. This chain's CDR3 is CASSLTTSGKYNEQFF. The CDR3 coding sequence is TGTGCCAGCAGCTTAACGACTAGCGGGAAGTACAATGAGCAGTTCTTC.

This clone was picked up many times. The chain employs TRBV7-3 and TRBJ2-5; no clear D gene. There are 12 residues in the CDR3. The ends were cut back, 2 bases at V and 4 bases at J, with 5 bases in the middle. CDR1 is SGHTA, CDR2 FQGTGA, per germline. The chain's CDR3 is CASSLGAETQYF. For the CDR3, the DNA is TGTGCCAGCAGCTTAGGTGCAGAGACCCAGTACTTC.

This clone was observed many times. The chain combines TRBV14 with TRBJ2-6; D is uncertain. Trimming took 0 bases from V and 0 from J, leaving 18 bases between them. The CDR3 runs to 20 residues. Looked up from germline, CDR1 is SGHDN and CDR2 is FVKESK. This CDR3 reads CASSQEQLGWDFSGANVLTF. CDR3 coding DNA: TGTGCCAGCAGCCAAGAGCAGCTGGGGTGGGATTTCTCTGGGGCCAACGTCCTGACTTTC.

This clone was seen a few times. The rearrangement links TRBV5-1 to TRBJ2-2; no firm D call. The CDR3 totals 15 residues. Per the germline V gene, CDR1 is SGHRS and CDR2 is YFSETQ. Between the trimmed V and J ends, which lost 0 bases and 7 bases, there was a span of 13 bases. The CDR3: CASSLAEDPYGELFF. CDR3 coding DNA: TGCGCCAGCAGCTTGGCCGAGGACCCCTACGGGGAGCTGTTTTTT.

This clone was seen more than once but under ten times. J is TRBJ2-1 and V is TRBV5-6; 7 bases fit TRBD2. From germline, CDR1 is SGHDT and CDR2 YYEEEE. The CDR3 has 14 residues. Trimming at V came to 4 bases and at J to 8 bases, leaving 9 bases not matched to a gene. In nucleotides, the CDR3 is TGTGCCAGCAGCCCGAGCTGGACTAGTGATGAGCAGTTCTTC. It specifies CASSPSWTSDEQFF.

This clone was seen a few times. V is TRBV7-9 and J is TRBJ1-2; D perhaps matches TRBD1 (5 bases). The CDR3 is 12 residues long. From germline, CDR1 is SEHNR and CDR2 FQNEAQ (reference sequence). V gave up 5 bases and J gave up 4 bases, with 8 bases separating them. The chain's CDR3 is CASSPDSYGYTF. For the CDR3, the DNA is TGTGCCAGCAGCCCCGACAGCTATGGCTACACCTTC. Complete variable domain (other parts from reference TRBV7-9 and TRBJ1-2): DTGVSQNPRHKITKRGQNVTFRCDPISEHNRLYWYRQTLGQGPEFLTYFQNEAQLEKSRLLSDRFSAERPKGSFSTLEIQRTEQGDSAMYLCASSPDSYGYTFGSGTRLTVV.

The chain recombines TRBV6-5 with TRBJ2-7, with D perhaps TRBD1 (5 bases). The germline gives CDR1 MNHEY, CDR2 SVGAGI. V was clipped by 5 bases and J by 2 bases, with 13 bases between them. This CDR3 is 14 amino acids long. In nucleotides, the CDR3 is TGTGCCAGCAGTCGACAGAGATTTACCTACGAGCAGTACTTC. Translating gives CASSRQRFTYEQYF.

The rearrangement joins TRBV28 to TRBJ1-4; TRBD1 is a possible D gene (5 bases). This CDR3 comprises 14 residues. Germline V gives CDR1 MDHEN, CDR2 SYDVKM. The germline V and J ends were trimmed by 6 bases and 0 bases, with 8 bases remaining between them. In nucleotides, the CDR3 is TGTGCCAGCAGCCCGGGGCCAACTAATGAAAAACTGTTTTTT. This codes for CASSPGPTNEKLFF.

In its sample, this clone was seen a few times. The chain is built from TRBV28 and TRBJ1-5, with 7 bases fitting TRBD1. CDR1 is MDHEN and CDR2 is SYDVKM in the germline V gene. This CDR3 is built from 16 residues. V shed 7 bases and J 5 bases; nucleotides not matched to a gene: 14. The CDR3 loop reads CASTKLDNTGDQPQHF. The CDR3 DNA is TGTGCCAGCACCAAGCTGGACAACACAGGGGATCAGCCCCAGCATTTT. Drawing the rest from reference TRBV28 and TRBJ1-5, the complete variable domain is DVKVTQSSRYLVKRTGEKVFLECVQDMDHENMFWYRQDPGLGLRLIYFSYDVKMKEKGDIPEGYSVSREKKERFSLILESASTNQTSMYLCASTKLDNTGDQPQHFGDGTRLSIL.

V is TRBV10-3 and J is TRBJ2-2, with a weak D call TRBD2 (5 bases). Germline CDR1 ENHRY, CDR2 SYGVKD. V lost 10 bases, J lost 1 base, and 13 bases lay in between. This CDR3 has 14 residues. The CDR3 sequence: CATLPGWNTGELFF. CDR3 sequence (DNA): TGTGCCACCCTGCCGGGATGGAACACCGGGGAGCTGTTTTTT.

This clone was seen repeatedly, ten times or more. V is TRBV28 and J is TRBJ1-1; the D is unclear. The CDR3 contains 14 residues. Trimming stripped 5 bases from V and 2 bases from J, with 12 bases between. Per the germline V gene, CDR1 is MDHEN and CDR2 is SYDVKM. CDR3 DNA: TGTGCCAGCAGTCCTGGAGCGGTAAACACTGAAGCTTTCTTT. It codes for CASSPGAVNTEAFF. Full variable domain (outside the CDR3, taken from reference TRBV28 and TRBJ1-1): DVKVTQSSRYLVKRTGEKVFLECVQDMDHENMFWYRQDPGLGLRLIYFSYDVKMKEKGDIPEGYSVSREKKERFSLILESASTNQTSMYLCASSPGAVNTEAFFGQGTRLTVV.

There are a few counts of this clone. V usage is TRBV6-5 and J usage is TRBJ2-3; D call uncertain. V lost 2 bases to trimming and J lost 0 bases, with 12 bases between them. The germline V gene encodes CDR1 MNHEY and CDR2 SVGAGI. The CDR3 contains 16 residues. The CDR3 bases are TGTGCCAGCAGTTACAAGTACTACCCTAGCACAGATACGCAGTATTTT. Translation: CASSYKYYPSTDTQYF.

This clone was observed at least ten times. The chain uses TRBV14 and TRBJ2-7; D is uncertain. The CDR3 sequence is 12 residues long. CDR1 and CDR2 (germline): SGHDN, FVKESK. The germline V and J ends were trimmed by 1 base and 10 bases, with 11 bases remaining between them. CDR3 in amino acids: CASSQAPGHQYF. The CDR3 nucleotides read TGTGCCAGCAGCCAAGCACCGGGCCATCAGTACTTC.

This sequence joins TRBV9 and TRBJ2-1; either TRBD1 or TRBD2 may supply D (5 bases each). V lost 0 bases, J lost 8 bases, and 12 bases lay in between. CDR1 and CDR2 from the germline V gene are SGDLS and YYNGEE. The CDR3 has 14 residues. CDR3 sequence reads: CASSVDPGRDEQFF. The CDR3 region has the DNA TGTGCCAGCAGCGTAGATCCAGGGCGGGATGAGCAGTTCTTC.

The table lists this clone with a few counts. Just one base apart from a much larger clone, this may be a read error. The rearrangement joins TRBV23-1 to TRBJ1-2; D gene ambiguous. TRBV23-1 is assigned to the ORF class and has an uncertain function. The CDR3 is 14 amino acids. V was trimmed by 6 bases and J by 1 base, leaving 12 bases between them. Written as DNA, the CDR3 is TGCGCCAGCAGCCAAGAAACAGTTAACTATGGCTACACCTTC. This translates into CASSQETVNYGYTF.